This T cell receptor beta chain was obtained from a study of glioma-infiltrating T cells. Study information: WHO grade II oligodendrogliomas or astrocytomas, plus non-recurrent WHO grade IV glioblastomas, were sampled. About one million peripheral T cells were targeted at roughly 4.5- to 11-fold coverage.

Study observations and caveats: CDR3 overlap between tissue and blood was very small. Gliomas, especially low-grade, showed above-expected tissue-blood divergence; non-neoplastic patients showed below.

The iRepertoire nested amplicon-rescue multiplex PCR amplified TCR alpha and beta CDR3s from RNA. TCRdb independently ran MiXCR on the multiplex PCR reads; one entry per CDR3 protein. The sample holds more than 350,000 distinct CDR3 sequences, around 45% seen once. Comment on this clonotype: Its antigen remains unidentified.

V lost 2 bases to trimming and J lost 2 bases; unmatched junction nucleotides: 11. Germline values: CDR1 LNHNV, CDR2 YYDKDF (reference sequence). CDR3 length equals 19 residues. The chain couples TRBV15 to TRBJ2-1, with TRBD2 identical over 11 bases. The sequenced sample was glioma tissue, nonneoplastic brain tissue, or PBMCs (not recorded which). This TCR was sampled from a human donor with low-grade glioma or glioblastoma, undergoing nonglioma brain surgery, or in good health (not recorded which). CDR3 protein: CATSRYNSGRARTYNEQFF. The DNA of the CDR3 is TGTGCCACCAGCAGATATAATAGCGGGAGGGCCAGGACCTACAATGAGCAGTTCTTC.